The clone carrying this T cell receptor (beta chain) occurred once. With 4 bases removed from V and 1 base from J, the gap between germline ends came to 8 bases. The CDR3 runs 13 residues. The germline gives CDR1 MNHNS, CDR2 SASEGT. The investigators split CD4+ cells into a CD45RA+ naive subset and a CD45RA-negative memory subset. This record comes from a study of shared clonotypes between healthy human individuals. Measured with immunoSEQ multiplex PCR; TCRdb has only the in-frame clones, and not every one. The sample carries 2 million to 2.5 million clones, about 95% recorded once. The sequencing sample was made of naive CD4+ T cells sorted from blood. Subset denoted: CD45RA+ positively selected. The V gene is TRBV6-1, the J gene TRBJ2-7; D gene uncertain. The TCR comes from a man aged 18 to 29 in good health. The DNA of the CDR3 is TGTGCCAGCAGTGTAATGGGTTCCTACGAGCAGTACTTC. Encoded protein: CASSVMGSYEQYF.